This T cell receptor (beta chain) was retrieved from a study of T cell changes during pregnancy in multiple sclerosis. This clone was picked up one time. Assay: immunoSEQ multiplex PCR; the TCRdb copy retains only in-frame clones and omits some. The repertoire holds tens of thousands of clones, with roughly 90% as singletons. The V gene lost 4 bases and the J gene lost 1 base, with 8 bases spanning the gap. This CDR3 region has 13 residues. The germline V gene has CDR1 WSHSY and CDR2 SAAADI. The sequencing here drew on peripheral blood, taken before pregnancy. The J gene is TRBJ2-7, the V gene TRBV10-2; possibly TRBD2 for D (6 bases). The sequence came from a female donor with multiple sclerosis, enrolled in a pregnancy study. This CDR3 reads CASSGLASYEQYF. The CDR3 nucleotides read TGCGCCAGCAGTGGTCTAGCGTCCTACGAGCAGTACTTC.